The entry that follows covers one TCR beta chain sequence. Here immunoSEQ multiplex PCR was the method, and the copy in TCRdb shows in-frame clones only, minus some. In the table there are approximately 220,000 clones, around 82% of which are singletons. The sample originates from a study of blood T cell repertoires in COVID-19. For the study at large: Nucleic acid was either cDNA or gDNA, and it came from T cells, B-cell-depleted T cells, or PBMCs.

Contact with a PCR-confirmed or clinician-diagnosed COVID-19 case occurred within 2 weeks of entry. The length of the CDR3 is 18 residues. J gave up 1 base and V 3 bases, and 11 bases lay outside the gene matches. Germline V lookup: CDR1 SEHNR, CDR2 FQNEAQ (reference sequence). This chain links TRBV7-9 with TRBJ1-3, with 8 nucleotides matching TRBD1. The sequenced sample was PBMCs or T cells enriched from blood (not recorded which). This sequence was found in a woman aged 45-65 years who had been exposed to COVID-19. The chain's CDR3 is CASSFLAGQDPSGNTIYF. CDR3 in DNA: TGTGCCAGCAGCTTTTTGGCGGGACAGGATCCTTCTGGAAACACCATATATTTT.